This T cell receptor (beta chain) was obtained from a study of T-cell memory formation after mild COVID-19. A few counts support this clonotype. MiXCR, applied by TCRdb to the 5' RACE reads, yields one record per CDR3 protein. The sample contains roughly 500,000 distinct CDR3 sequences, roughly 22% of which appear only once. CDR1 is SGHAT, CDR2 FQNNGV, per germline. CDR3 length equals 17 residues. V shed 0 bases, J shed 0 bases, and the junction held 5 bases outside the gene matches. Sequencing used PBMCs or a T cell subset sorted from them (not recorded which). The TCR was taken from an adult woman who had mild COVID-19 (a few samples of this study predate the infection). Cell type and time point are not known. This chain connects TRBV11-2 to TRBJ2-4; 7 bases align to TRBD1. CDR3 region: CASSLETRTGAKNIQYF. CDR3 nucleotides: TGTGCCAGCAGCTTAGAAACCCGGACAGGAGCCAAAAACATTCAGTACTTC.